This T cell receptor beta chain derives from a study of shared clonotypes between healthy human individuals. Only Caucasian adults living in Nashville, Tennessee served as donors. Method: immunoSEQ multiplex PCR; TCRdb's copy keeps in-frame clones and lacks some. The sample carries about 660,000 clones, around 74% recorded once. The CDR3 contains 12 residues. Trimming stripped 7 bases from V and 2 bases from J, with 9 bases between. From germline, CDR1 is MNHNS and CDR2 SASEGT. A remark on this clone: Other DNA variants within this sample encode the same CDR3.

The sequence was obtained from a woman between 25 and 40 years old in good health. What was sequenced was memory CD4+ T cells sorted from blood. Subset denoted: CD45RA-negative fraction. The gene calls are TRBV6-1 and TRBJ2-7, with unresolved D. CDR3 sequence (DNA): TGTGCCAGCACCCGCGGCGCCTACGAGCAGTACTTC. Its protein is CASTRGAYEQYF.